This TCR beta chain was obtained from a study of T cells in Graves' hyperthyroidism and ophthalmopathy. At the level of the study: Any treatment followed the collection of peripheral blood at initial diagnosis.

Preceding any ophthalmopathy symptoms, the blood sample dates from first hyperthyroidism diagnosis. The CDR3 sequence is 17 residues long. CDR1 is KGHSH and CDR2 is LQKENI in the germline V gene. The germline V and J ends were trimmed by 4 bases and 0 bases, with 16 bases remaining between them. There are many counts of this clonotype. Its cognate antigen is unknown. RNA transcripts provided the source from which TCR beta CDR3 regions were amplified. An initial round of RT-PCR targeting the TCR CDR3 relied on the HTBI primer set. TCRdb re-called the multiplex PCR reads with MiXCR, one entry per CDR3 protein. The repertoire includes about 290,000 distinct CDR3 sequences, about an eighth of them detected once, and around 7.9% sits in the top ten. Study-wide points: Most expanded thyroid clonotypes above 0.001 recurred in blood. Using 13 V-J features, a model discriminated ophthalmopathy from stable hyperthyroidism.

Sample: blood. This receptor was identified in a woman aged 30 to 39 with Graves' hyperthyroidism that later progressed to Graves' ophthalmopathy. V and J are TRBV18 and TRBJ2-1; D call uncertain. The DNA of the CDR3 is TGTGCCAGCTCACAGTCGCTGGGTCCAAGCTCCTACAATGAGCAGTTCTTC. This sequence encodes CASSQSLGPSSYNEQFF.